This T cell receptor (beta chain) stems from a study of shared clonotypes between healthy human individuals. Broader study findings: In having few donors, the study represented limited genetic and exposure-history diversity.

The assay was immunoSEQ multiplex PCR, and TCRdb's table has in-frame clones only and misses some. The repertoire consists of 2 million to 2.5 million clones, with roughly 91% occurring once and the leading ten covering approximately 1.7%. Naive CD8 cells were CD45RO-negative, positively selected for CCR7, excluding terminally differentiated effector memory CD45RA+ cells. Per the germline V gene, CDR1 is SGDLS and CDR2 is YYNGEE. The CDR3 runs to 15 residues. J was trimmed by 4 bases and V by 1 base; bases with no gene match: 0. This clone was recorded a few times. What it binds is unknown. The rearrangement joins TRBV9 to TRBJ2-1; 12 bases are a match to TRBD2. Input material: naive CD8+ T cells from PBMCs. This clonotype was sampled from a young man in good health. Some clones in this sample may be carry-over from other donors' samples. The CDR3 coding sequence is TGTGCCAGCAGCGTAACTAGCGGGAGGTACAATGAGCAGTTCTTC. Its translation: CASSVTSGRYNEQFF. Supplemented by reference TRBV9 and TRBJ2-1, the full variable domain reads DSGVTQTPKHLITATGQRVTLRCSPRSGDLSVYWYQQSLDQGLQFLIQYYNGEERAKGNILERFSAQQFPDLHSELNLSSLELGDSALYFCASSVTSGRYNEQFFGPGTRLTVL.